This T cell receptor (beta chain) is drawn from a study of T-cell memory formation after mild COVID-19. Study findings and constraints: Shrinking CD4+ clones resided mostly in CM and EM, and CD8+ ones in EMRA. Second-wave clones with a day 37 peak had unconfirmed SARS-CoV-2 specificity. Pre-infection memory carried some responding clones, suggesting that cross-reactive memory joined. Contracting clones from day 15 to 85 showed balanced CD4/CD8; later expanders favored CD4+.

TCRdb reprocessed the 5' RACE reads via MiXCR and lists one record per CDR3 protein. The sample carries some 300,000 distinct CDR3 sequences, 20% recorded once. This clonotype was picked up a small number of times. The antigen remains unidentified. The sequenced material came from PBMCs or a T cell subset sorted from them (not recorded which). The origin of this receptor is a man between 18 and 29 years old who had mild COVID-19 (a few samples of this study predate the infection). Cell type and time point are not known.

The CDR3 sequence is CASSQVGVAQRQETQYF. The CDR3 coding sequence is TGCGCCAGCAGCCAAGTCGGCGTAGCGCAACGCCAAGAGACCCAGTACTTC. The chain couples TRBV4-3 to TRBJ2-5, with D possibly matching TRBD2 (5 bases). V lost 1 base to trimming and J lost 1 base, with 16 bases between them. Per the germline V gene, CDR1 is LGHNA and CDR2 is YSLEER. The CDR3 is 17 amino acids.